Here is one T cell receptor beta chain with its context. The authors' processing: The assay estimated nucleated cells by amplifying reference gene primers. Clones were sequenced by immunoSEQ multiplex PCR, and TCRdb holds only the in-frame ones, with some missing. Clone size and V and J calls were adopted from that table, with D and trimming inferred from the DNA. The sample includes about 120,000 clones, about 80% of them seen just once. This sample is part of a study of blood T cell repertoires in COVID-19. Study background: Sources were T cells, B-cell-depleted T cells, or PBMCs; the material itself was cDNA or gDNA.

The source is a woman in her forties or fifties with acute or convalescent COVID-19. Material for sequencing was peripheral blood.

The CDR3 loop reads CASSGGSGRAMNGELFF. The CDR3 nucleotides read TGTGCCAGCAGTGGGGGGAGCGGGAGGGCCATGAACGGGGAGCTGTTTTTT. The V gene is TRBV2, the J gene TRBJ2-2, with 10 bases fitting TRBD2. This CDR3 has 17 residues. Trimming cost V 4 bases and J 7 bases; bases outside gene matches: 12. Germline V gene lookup returns CDR1 SNHLY and CDR2 FYNNEI. Full variable domain (remainder filled in from reference TRBV2 and TRBJ2-2): EPEVTQTPSHQVTQMGQEVILRCVPISNHLYFYWYRQILGQKVEFLVSFYNNEISEKSEIFDDQFSVERPDGSNFTLKIRSTKLEDSAMYFCASSGGSGRAMNGELFFGEGSRLTVL.